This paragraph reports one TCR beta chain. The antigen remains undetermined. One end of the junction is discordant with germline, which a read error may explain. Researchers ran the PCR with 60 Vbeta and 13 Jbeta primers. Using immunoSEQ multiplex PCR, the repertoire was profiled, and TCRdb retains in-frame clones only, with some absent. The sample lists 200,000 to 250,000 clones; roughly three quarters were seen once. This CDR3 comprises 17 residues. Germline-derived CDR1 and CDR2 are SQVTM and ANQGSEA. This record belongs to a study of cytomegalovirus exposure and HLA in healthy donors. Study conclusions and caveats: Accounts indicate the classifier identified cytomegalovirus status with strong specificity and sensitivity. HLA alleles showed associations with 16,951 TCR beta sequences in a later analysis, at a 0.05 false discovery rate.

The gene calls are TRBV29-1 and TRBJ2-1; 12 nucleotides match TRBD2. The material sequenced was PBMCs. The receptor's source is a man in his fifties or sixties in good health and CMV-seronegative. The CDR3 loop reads CSVQERLAGAPYNEQFF. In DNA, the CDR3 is TGCAGCGTTCAAGAGAGACTAGCGGGAGCCCCCTACAATGAGCAGTTCTTC.